This T cell receptor (beta chain) was captured by sequencing in a study of naive and memory T cell subsets. Cells stained for CD3, CD4, CD8, CD45RA and CD27 were sorted into four subsets. An equimolar mix of two oligonucleotides served as the beta constant-region primer for TRBC1 and TRBC2. Four rounds of PCR amplified the ligated cDNA using nested alpha and beta constant-region primers plus SP2. The cDNA 3' end received a ligated single-stranded oligonucleotide carrying the SP2 primer and a 12-nucleotide UMI. One entry per CDR3 protein results from TCRdb running MiXCR on the UMI-ligation and nested PCR reads. The sample holds 80,000 or so distinct CDR3 sequences, 9% seen once. In germline, CDR1 is SGHDN, CDR2 FVKESK. The CDR3 contains 14 residues. Trimming shortened V by 6 bases and J by 6 bases, and 17 bases separated the two germline ends. This clonotype was counted ten times or more.

The genes are TRBV14 and TRBJ1-1; weak D call: TRBD1 (6 bases). The specimen was naive CD8+ T cells from blood. This TCR derives from a human donor in good health. CDR3 sequence (DNA): TGTGCCAGCAGTTGGGCTCGGGGGGCGGCTGAAGCTTTCTTT. Translating it yields CASSWARGAAEAFF.